What follows are 13 T cell receptor beta chains derived from one specimen sequenced in a study of blood T cell repertoires in COVID-19. The repertoire was sequenced with immunoSEQ multiplex PCR; TCRdb's copy has only in-frame clones and lacks some. Of around 300,000 clones listed, more than 80% are singletons. Sequencing was performed on PBMCs or T cells enriched from blood (not recorded which). Every receptor here comes from a woman between 18 and 29 years old who had recovered from COVID-19.

This clone came up once. The rearrangement links TRBV5-1 to TRBJ1-5; 7 nucleotides line up with TRBD1. V lost 10 bases and J lost 0; bases outside the gene matches: 7. The CDR3 contains 14 residues. Looked up from germline, CDR1 is SGHRS and CDR2 is YFSETQ. The CDR3 nucleotides are TGCGCCGCCCGGGACAGCGCTAGCAATCAGCCCCAGCATTTT. Protein product: CAARDSASNQPQHF.

The chain joins TRBV28 to TRBJ1-1; 9 nucleotides agree with TRBD1. Germline V gene data show CDR1 as MDHEN and CDR2 as SYDVKM. After removal of 4 bases from V and 7 bases from J, the junction contained 13 bases not matched to a gene. The CDR3 is 16 amino acids. The CDR3 loop reads CASSSPAGTGTYEAFF. The CDR3 nucleotides read TGTGCCAGCAGTTCTCCCGCCGGGACAGGGACCTATGAAGCTTTCTTT.

V and J are TRBV19 and TRBJ1-2; 12 bases match TRBD1. The CDR3 runs to 12 residues. The germline CDR1 and CDR2 sequences are LNHDA and SQIVND (reference sequence). The V segment lost 8 bases and the J segment 7 bases; nucleotides outside the gene matches: 2. CDR3 amino acids: CASRDRGLGYTF. CDR3 in DNA: TGTGCCAGTCGGGACAGGGGGCTTGGCTACACCTTC.

This CDR3 reads CATRQGPGELFF. In nucleotides, the CDR3 is TGTGCCACCAGACAGGGACCCGGGGAGCTGTTTTTT. The gene calls are TRBV24-1 and TRBJ2-2; tentative D call: TRBD1 (6 bases). V gave up 7 bases and J gave up 6 bases, with 8 bases separating them. This CDR3 is 12 amino acids long. Germline CDR1 reads KGHDR; CDR2 reads SFDVKD.

V gene TRBV15 combines with J gene TRBJ1-1, with a possible D match to TRBD1 (5 bases). The CDR3 length is 16 residues. Germline lookup yields CDR1 LNHNV and CDR2 YYDKDF (reference sequence). Trimming removed 0 bases from V and 1 base from J, with 12 bases in between. CDR3 residues: CATSRDRPTENTEAFF. The CDR3 DNA sequence: TGTGCCACCAGCAGAGATCGCCCGACAGAGAACACTGAAGCTTTCTTT.

As for this clone: A read error may account for a junction end that differs from germline. J is TRBJ2-1 and V is TRBV7-7; 7 bases are shared with TRBD1. The CDR3 contains 15 residues. Germline CDR1 and CDR2: SSHAT and FNYEAQ (reference sequence). Written as DNA, the CDR3 is TGTGCTAGCAGCTTTTCAGGGGGTCCCTACAATGAGCAGTTCTTC. Residues: CASSFSGGPYNEQFF.

This chain links TRBV19 with TRBJ1-6; TRBD1 agrees at 10 bases. Losses at the gene ends were 3 bases for V and 11 bases for J; bases not matched to a gene: 7. Germline CDR1 reads LNHDA; CDR2 reads SQIVND (reference sequence). This CDR3 is 15 amino acids long. In DNA, the CDR3 is TGTGCCAGTAGTATCCCCGGGACAGGGGTCGCACCCCTCCACTTT. Protein: CASSIPGTGVAPLHF.

The V gene is TRBV6-5, the J gene TRBJ2-1; D perhaps matches TRBD1 (6 bases). Germline CDR1 reads MNHEY; CDR2 reads SVGAGI. V was pared by 2 bases and J by 6 bases, with 14 bases between. The CDR3 is made up of 15 amino acids. Here the CDR3 DNA reads TGTGCCAGCAGTTACACCCGGGACACGGGCAATGAGCAGTTCTTC. It translates to CASSYTRDTGNEQFF.

The genes are TRBV2 and TRBJ2-5; 10 bases are shared with TRBD2. From germline, CDR1 is SNHLY and CDR2 FYNNEI. Germline trimming cut 5 bases from V and 2 bases from J; bases unmatched to any gene: 2. This CDR3 is built from 14 residues. CDR3 bases: TGTGCCAGCAGTATAGCGGGGGGACAAGAGACCCAGTACTTC. Its translation is CASSIAGGQETQYF.

V is TRBV20-1 and J is TRBJ1-1; D not resolved. Germline V CDR1 and CDR2: DFQATT, SNEGSKA (reference sequence). Trimming stripped 3 bases from V and 5 bases from J, with 7 bases between. The CDR3 totals 11 residues. The CDR3 DNA reads as TGCAGTGCTAGGTCAGTAACTGAAGCTTTCTTT. Its protein product is CSARSVTEAFF.

The rearrangement joins TRBV5-5 to TRBJ2-7; D unclear. Germline CDR1 reads SGHKS; CDR2 reads YYEKEE (reference sequence). V lost 0 bases, J lost 2 bases, and 6 bases lay in between. The CDR3 consists of 13 residues. The CDR3 DNA reads as TGTGCCAGCAGCTTGGGGGCAGCCTACGAGCAGTACTTC. It yields the protein CASSLGAAYEQYF.

The chain links TRBV6-1 to TRBJ1-2; D is undetermined. Germline CDR1 is MNHNS and CDR2 is SASEGT. The CDR3 loop spans 14 amino acids. Trimming left V 2 bases short and J 7 bases short, with 14 bases between. Written as DNA, the CDR3 is TGTGCCAGCAGTGAATTTGAGGGTCCGGTTGGCTACACCTTC. Protein: CASSEFEGPVGYTF.

The chain uses TRBV11-2 and TRBJ2-3, with 15 positions matching TRBD2. With V trimmed by 4 bases and J by 1 base, 6 bases remained unmatched. Germline CDR1 SGHAT, CDR2 FQNNGV. CDR3 length: 18 amino acids. The CDR3 here is CASSWRTSGGAGTDTQYF. As DNA, the CDR3 is TGTGCCAGCAGCTGGCGGACTAGCGGGGGGGCGGGCACAGATACGCAGTATTTT.